These 19 T cell receptor beta chains were sequenced from one sample in a study of T cells expressing NK-cell markers. TCRdb reanalyzed the 5' RACE reads, giving one entry per CDR3 protein sequence and no DNA. Its table lists hundreds of thousands of distinct CDR3 sequences. The source material was blood T cells: a sorted CD56 or NKG2C T cell subset, CD4+ or CD8+ T cells, or bulk PBMC T cells (not recorded which). These receptors originate from a woman between 18 and 70 years old in good health.

J is TRBJ2-7 and V is TRBV20-1. Germline V gene lookup returns CDR1 DFQATT and CDR2 SNEGSKA (reference sequence). This CDR3 region has 11 residues. CDR3 amino acids: CSLSRYDEQYF.

V and J are TRBV4-3 and TRBJ1-5; no DNA is available, so the TRBD1 call from TCRdb remains unchecked. Germline loops: CDR1 LGHNA, CDR2 YSLEER. The CDR3 sequence is 15 residues long. CDR3 residues: CASSQGSGSNQPQHF.

CDR3 loop: CASSYSTRYNEQFF. This chain uses TRBV6-5 with TRBJ2-1. This CDR3 is 14 amino acids long. Germline CDR1 and CDR2: MNHEY and SVGAGI.

The chain employs TRBV12-3 or TRBV12-4 and TRBJ1-1. This CDR3 contains 14 residues. The CDR3 loop is CASSLYFTNTEAFF.

The chain has TRBV20-1 and TRBJ1-2; the D gene TCRdb calls, TRBD1, cannot be checked with no DNA. The germline V gene encodes CDR1 DFQATT and CDR2 SNEGSKA (reference sequence). The CDR3 contains 13 residues. This CDR3 is CSARVGATYGYTF.

The J gene is TRBJ2-7, the V gene TRBV20-1; without DNA, the TCRdb call of TRBD2 cannot be checked. CDR3 size: 14 residues. Germline CDR1 reads DFQATT; CDR2 reads SNEGSKA (reference sequence). CDR3 sequence: CSASGRTSSYEQYF.

The chain employs TRBV4-3 and TRBJ1-1. This CDR3 is 15 amino acids long. Germline V gene lookup returns CDR1 LGHNA and CDR2 YSLEER. The CDR3 spells CASSQAMSTNTEAFF.

The chain has TRBV18 and TRBJ2-1; TCRdb's D gene call, TRBD1, goes unchecked for lack of DNA. CDR3 size: 15 residues. Germline CDR1 reads KGHSH; CDR2 reads LQKENI. This CDR3 is CASSPRTGHYNEQFF.

The gene calls are TRBV15 and TRBJ1-5; TCRdb proposes TRBD1, but this gene call is untestable without DNA. The germline CDR1 and CDR2 sequences are LNHNV and YYDKDF (reference sequence). The CDR3 has 15 amino acids. This chain's CDR3 is CATSRDIQGRQPQHF.

The gene calls are TRBV6-5 and TRBJ2-7; TCRdb calls TRBD1, which cannot be checked without DNA. Germline values: CDR1 MNHEY, CDR2 SVGAGI. This CDR3 comprises 15 residues. Here the CDR3 reads CASSYSRARGLEQYF.

CDR3 amino acids: CASSQVPGTNTEAFF. J is TRBJ1-1 and V is TRBV4-1. The germline V gene encodes CDR1 MGHRA and CDR2 YSYEKL. This CDR3 spans 15 amino acids.

The chain links TRBV6-5 to TRBJ1-1; TCRdb's D gene call, TRBD1, goes unchecked for lack of DNA. The V gene's germline CDR1 is MNHEY and CDR2 SVGAGI. The CDR3 totals 12 residues. The CDR3 sequence: CASSYRGREAFF.

The chain joins TRBV5-1 to TRBJ1-1; without DNA, the TCRdb call of TRBD1 cannot be checked. Germline lookup yields CDR1 SGHRS and CDR2 YFSETQ. The CDR3 extends over 17 amino acids. CDR3 region: CASSLGTGGLLNTEAFF.

This chain connects TRBV29-1 to TRBJ1-1; the TRBD1 assignment by TCRdb is unverifiable without DNA. The length of the CDR3 is 14 residues. Germline V gives CDR1 SQVTM, CDR2 ANQGSEA. The CDR3 reads CSVVFRTPNTEAFF. The full variable domain, with the rest looked up from reference TRBV29-1 and TRBJ1-1, is SAVISQKPSRDICQRGTSLTIQCQVDSQVTMMFWYRQQPGQSLTLIATANQGSEATYESGFVIDKFPISRPNLTFSTLTVSNMSPEDSSIYLCSVVFRTPNTEAFFGQGTRLTVV.

The V and J genes are TRBV13 and TRBJ2-7; TCRdb calls TRBD1, which cannot be checked without DNA. This CDR3 comprises 13 residues. Germline V lookup: CDR1 PRHDT, CDR2 FYEKMQ (reference sequence). The CDR3 loop is CASSLPGNYEQYF.

The chain links TRBV27 to TRBJ2-7; as DNA is missing, the TRBD1 call by TCRdb cannot be tested. CDR1 is MNHEY and CDR2 is SMNVEV in the germline V gene (reference sequence). This CDR3 comprises 13 residues. CDR3 region: CASTPGTGLQQYF.

CDR3 in amino acids: CASSQGAGGDYEQYF. V and J are TRBV4-2 and TRBJ2-7; TCRdb returns TRBD2, unconfirmable since there is no DNA. CDR1 and CDR2 (germline): LGHNA, YNFKEQ. CDR3 length: 15 residues.

The chain couples TRBV2 to TRBJ2-2; TCRdb's D call, TRBD1, is unchecked because there is no DNA. CDR1 is SNHLY and CDR2 is FYNNEI in the germline V gene. This CDR3 comprises 15 residues. The CDR3 region is CASRGGTVNTGELFF.

The chain links TRBV20-1 to TRBJ2-5; TCRdb names TRBD2, which stays unverified in the absence of DNA. Looked up from germline, CDR1 is DFQATT and CDR2 is SNEGSKA (reference sequence). CDR3 size: 14 residues. CDR3: CSALRPTSQETQYF.